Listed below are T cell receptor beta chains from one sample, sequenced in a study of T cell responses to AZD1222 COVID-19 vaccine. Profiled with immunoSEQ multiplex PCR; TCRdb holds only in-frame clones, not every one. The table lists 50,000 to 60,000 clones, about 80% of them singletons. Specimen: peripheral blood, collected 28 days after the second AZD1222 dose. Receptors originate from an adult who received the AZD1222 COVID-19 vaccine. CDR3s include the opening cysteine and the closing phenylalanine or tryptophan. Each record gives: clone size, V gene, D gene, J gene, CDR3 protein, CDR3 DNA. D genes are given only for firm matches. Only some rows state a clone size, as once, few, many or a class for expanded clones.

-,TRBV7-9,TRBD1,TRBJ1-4,CASSWTGAPNEKLFF,TGTGCCAGCAGCTGGACAGGGGCGCCTAATGAAAAACTGTTTTTT
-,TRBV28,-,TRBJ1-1,CASSRGGTEAFF,TGTGCCAGCAGCAGGGGTGGAACTGAAGCTTTCTTT
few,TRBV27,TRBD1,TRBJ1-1,CASSPQGGYTEAFF,TGTGCCAGCAGTCCGCAAGGGGGCTACACTGAAGCTTTCTTT
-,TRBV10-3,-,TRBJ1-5,CAISESGNNNQPQHF,TGTGCCATCAGTGAGTCGGGTAACAACAATCAGCCCCAGCATTTT
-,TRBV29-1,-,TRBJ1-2,CSVERAGYYYGYTF,TGCAGCGTTGAAAGGGCAGGGTATTACTATGGCTACACCTTC
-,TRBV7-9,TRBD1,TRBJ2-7,CASSYGQGTYEQYF,TGTGCCAGCAGCTACGGACAGGGGACCTACGAGCAGTACTTC
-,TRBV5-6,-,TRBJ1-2,CASSLKGYGYTF,TGTGCCAGCAGCTTAAAGGGCTATGGCTACACCTTC
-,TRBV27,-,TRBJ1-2,CASSLNGDANYGYTF,TGTGCCAGCAGTTTAAACGGGGATGCCAACTATGGCTACACCTTC
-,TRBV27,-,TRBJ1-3,CASSSVERGNTIYF,TGTGCCAGCAGTTCCGTCGAAAGGGGAAACACCATATATTTT
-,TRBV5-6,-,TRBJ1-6,CASSGGSGANSPLHF,TGTGCCAGCAGCGGGGGGTCAGGGGCCAATTCACCCCTCCACTTT
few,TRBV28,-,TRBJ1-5,CASSPEGNNQPQHF,TGTGCCAGCAGTCCCGAGGGAAACAATCAGCCCCAGCATTTT
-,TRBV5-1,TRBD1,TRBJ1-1,CASSSSGQGGPRAEAFF,TGCGCCAGCAGCTCTTCGGGACAGGGAGGCCCGAGGGCTGAAGCTTTCTTT
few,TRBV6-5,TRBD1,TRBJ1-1,CASIPLGQSTDEAFF,TGTGCCAGCATCCCTCTGGGACAGTCCACTGACGAAGCTTTCTTT
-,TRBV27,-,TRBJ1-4,CASSLSRVDEKLFF,TGTGCCAGCAGTTTGTCAAGGGTTGATGAAAAACTGTTTTTT
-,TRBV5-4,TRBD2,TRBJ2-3,CASSFVGGSDTQYF,TGTGCCAGCAGCTTTGTGGGGGGGTCAGATACGCAGTATTTT
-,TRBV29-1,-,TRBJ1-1,CSASLERHLAFF,TGCAGCGCCTCACTTGAAAGACATCTAGCTTTCTTT
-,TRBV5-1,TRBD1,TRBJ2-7,CASSPGPGGREQYF,TGCGCCAGCAGCCCAGGGCCAGGGGGCCGCGAGCAGTACTTC
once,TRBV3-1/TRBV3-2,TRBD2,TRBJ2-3,CASSQASGGWDTQYF,TGTGCCAGCAGCCAAGCTAGCGGGGGGTGGGATACGCAGTATTTT
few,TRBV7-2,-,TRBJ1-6,CASSLERLRNSPLHF,TGTGCCAGCAGCTTAGAGAGGCTGAGGAATTCACCCCTCCACTTT
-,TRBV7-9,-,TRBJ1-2,CASSLGTDMGVLGYTF,TGTGCCAGCAGCTTAGGGACTGATATGGGTGTACTAGGCTACACCTTC
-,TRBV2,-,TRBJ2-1,CASSEASWNEQFF,TGTGCCAGCAGTGAAGCCTCGTGGAATGAGCAGTTCTTC
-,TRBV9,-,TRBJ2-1,CASSVTPGSGYNEQFF,TGTGCCAGCAGCGTCACCCCCGGGAGTGGGTACAATGAGCAGTTCTTC
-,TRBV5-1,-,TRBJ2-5,CASSSQGQQETQYF,TGCGCCAGCAGCTCCCAGGGGCAGCAGGAGACCCAGTACTTC
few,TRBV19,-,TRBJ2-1,CASSIPPEYNEQFF,TGTGCCAGTAGTATCCCCCCGGAATACAATGAGCAGTTCTTC
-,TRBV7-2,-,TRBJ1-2,CASSWGREGGYTF,TGTGCCAGCAGCTGGGGCAGGGAAGGTGGCTACACCTTC
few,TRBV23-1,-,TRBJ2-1,CASSQVPPHILGVYNEQFF,TGCGCCAGCAGTCAAGTCCCCCCCCACATCCTAGGGGTCTACAATGAGCAGTTCTTC
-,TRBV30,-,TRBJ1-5,CAWSALADQPQHF,TGTGCCTGGAGTGCGCTGGCCGATCAGCCCCAGCATTTT
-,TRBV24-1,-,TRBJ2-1,CATSEIGAGKRDEQFF,TGTGCCACCAGTGAGATCGGGGCAGGAAAGAGGGATGAGCAGTTCTTC
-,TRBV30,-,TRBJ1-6,CARLDPFMNSPLHF,TGTGCCCGTTTGGACCCATTCATGAATTCACCCCTCCACTTT